This T cell receptor beta chain was identified in a study of T cell changes during pregnancy in multiple sclerosis. Produced via immunoSEQ multiplex PCR; TCRdb's table is partial and in-frame only. This table holds under 150,000 clones, roughly 97% found once. The V end was cut by 4 bases, the J end by 0 bases, with 15 bases between. Germline values: CDR1 SGDLS, CDR2 YYNGEE. The CDR3 runs to 16 residues. The chain is built from TRBV9 and TRBJ2-3, with D maybe TRBD2 (6 bases). This sequence originates from a female donor with multiple sclerosis, enrolled in a pregnancy study. The sample consisted of peripheral blood, taken after pregnancy. This CDR3 is CASSPLAASSTDTQYF. CDR3 nucleotides: TGTGCCAGCAGCCCGTTAGCGGCCTCTAGCACAGATACGCAGTATTTT.